This entry lists 17 T cell receptor beta chains sequenced from one sample in a study of T cell repertoires in cytomegalovirus infection. Their target antigens are unknown. TCRdb re-analysed the reads in MiXCR, keeping a single row per CDR3 protein. The table records 750,000 to 900,000 distinct CDR3 sequences, 25% to 35% of them present only once. Sequences were derived from cultured CD8+ T cells from PBMCs, sampled from culture after CMV antigen stimulation. These receptors were obtained from a human donor in good health (CMV status not recorded). Some clones in this sample may be carry-over from other donors' samples.

A word on this clonotype: This may be a read error: a much more frequent sequence differs by one nucleotide. The chain combines TRBV6-4 with TRBJ2-3; 11 bases are shared with TRBD2. The CDR3 runs 15 residues. Germline CDR1 is MRHNA and CDR2 is SNTAGT. The CDR3 loop reads CANSNLAGGADTQYF. The CDR3 region has the DNA TGTGCCAACAGTAACCTAGCGGGGGGAGCAGATACGCAGTATTTT.

This clonotype was detected many times. This rearrangement joins TRBV7-2 to TRBJ2-5; 10 bases are a match to TRBD1. The CDR3 consists of 17 residues. Germline CDR1 and CDR2: SGHTA and FQGNSA. Trimming cost V 2 bases and J 6 bases; bases outside gene matches: 12. CDR3 DNA: TGTGCCAGCAGCTTATCGGGGGACAGGGGAGAACTAAAGACCCAGTACTTC. Its translation is CASSLSGDRGELKTQYF.

J is TRBJ1-1 and V is TRBV11-1; a weak D match, TRBD1 (6 bases). Germline V CDR1 and CDR2: SGHAT, FQDESV (reference sequence). The CDR3 extends over 13 amino acids. V was clipped by 5 bases and J by 5 bases, with 12 bases between them. The CDR3 DNA reads as TGTGCCAGCAGCACTTGGGACAATACTGAAGCTTTCTTT. Translating gives CASSTWDNTEAFF.

This chain connects TRBV19 to TRBJ2-1; 7 positions agree with TRBD2. V was clipped by 5 bases and J by 4 bases; unmatched bases: 8. The CDR3 covers 15 residues. Germline-derived CDR1 and CDR2 are LNHDA and SQIVND (reference sequence). The CDR3 nucleotides are TGTGCCAGTAGTGTCTGGGCGGGGGAGTACAATGAGCAGTTCTTC. Its translation is CASSVWAGEYNEQFF.

The table lists this clonotype with a few counts. V usage is TRBV19 and J usage is TRBJ2-1; D gene ambiguous. CDR1 is LNHDA, CDR2 SQIVND, per germline (reference sequence). This CDR3 comprises 15 residues. Trimming shortened V by 3 bases and J by 0 bases, and 9 bases separated the two germline ends. Here the CDR3 DNA reads TGTGCCAGTAGTATCCGGGTGTACTCCTACAATGAGCAGTTCTTC. It codes for CASSIRVYSYNEQFF.

The J gene is TRBJ2-7, the V gene TRBV6-8, with a weak D call TRBD1 (5 bases). The CDR3 covers 17 residues. V lost 11 bases, J lost 0 bases, and 26 bases lay in between. From germline, CDR1 is MNHGY and CDR2 SAAAGT. CDR3 amino acids: CAHRAQVFCPLSYEQYV. The DNA for the CDR3 is TGTGCCCATCGGGCACAGGTATTCTGCCCCCTCTCCTACGAGCAGTACGTC.

In this sample, this clonotype turned up many times. The chain is built from TRBV7-2 and TRBJ1-1; 7 nucleotides align to TRBD1. This CDR3 spans 14 amino acids. CDR1 is SGHTA and CDR2 is FQGNSA in the germline V gene. The J segment lost 3 bases and the V segment lost 3 bases, leaving 4 bases of the junction unmatched. The CDR3 DNA sequence: TGTGCCAGCAGCTTGAACAGGGGAGACACTGAAGCTTTCTTT. Its translation: CASSLNRGDTEAFF.

This clonotype was picked up a small number of times. This CDR3 is CASAPGNTGELFF. For the CDR3, the DNA is TGTGCCAGCGCCCCGGGTAACACCGGGGAGCTGTTTTTT. V and J are TRBV9 and TRBJ2-2; no clear D gene. Trimming took off 7 bases at V and 2 bases at J, with 9 bases between the two ends. There are 13 residues in the CDR3. Germline assignment: CDR1 SGDLS and CDR2 YYNGEE. The full variable domain, rest sourced from reference TRBV9 and TRBJ2-2, is DSGVTQTPKHLITATGQRVTLRCSPRSGDLSVYWYQQSLDQGLQFLIQYYNGEERAKGNILERFSAQQFPDLHSELNLSSLELGDSALYFCASAPGNTGELFFGEGSRLTVL.

This clonotype was detected many times. This chain connects TRBV7-2 to TRBJ2-7; D assignment may be TRBD1 or TRBD2 (5 bases each). The CDR3 consists of 13 residues. Looked up from germline, CDR1 is SGHTA and CDR2 is FQGNSA. Between the trimmed V and J ends, which lost 3 bases and 3 bases, there was a span of 9 bases. The CDR3 is CASSLGDHYEQYV. As DNA, the CDR3 is TGTGCCAGCAGCTTGGGGGACCACTACGAGCAGTACGTC.

The chain couples TRBV6-5 to TRBJ2-3; D possibly corresponds to TRBD2 (5 bases). Germline V gives CDR1 MNHEY, CDR2 SVGAGI. This CDR3 has 13 amino acids. V was cut by 2 bases and J by 7 bases, with 10 bases left in between. CDR3 in DNA: TGTGCCAGCAGTTACGCGGACTCACATACGCAGTATTTT. Residues: CASSYADSHTQYF.

This clonotype was seen only once. The chain recombines TRBV7-3 with TRBJ1-1; 8 bases match TRBD1. This CDR3 contains 16 residues. CDR1 and CDR2 from the germline V gene are SGHTA and FQGTGA. V was pared by 4 bases and J by 1 base, with 8 bases of the junction left unmatched. The CDR3 loop reads CASSWAGGLGNTEAFF. CDR3 nucleotide sequence: TGTGCCAGCAGCTGGGCAGGGGGCTTGGGGAACACTGAAGCTTTCTTT.

There are many counts of this clonotype. This chain joins TRBV7-8 and TRBJ2-7; 9 bases are shared with TRBD1. V dropped 5 bases and J dropped 1; count of bases not matched to a gene: 9. CDR1 is SGHVS, CDR2 FQNEAQ, per germline. CDR3 length: 16 residues. The CDR3 DNA sequence: TGTGCCAGCAGCGGGAGCCCCGGGACAGGGTCCTACGAGCAGTACGTC. It codes for CASSGSPGTGSYEQYV.

This sequence joins TRBV9 and TRBJ2-1; TRBD2 might be the D (6 bases). Trimming pared 4 bases from V and 0 bases from J, leaving 20 bases between. Germline V CDR1 and CDR2: SGDLS, YYNGEE. The CDR3 length is 18 residues. The DNA of the CDR3 is TGTGCCAGCAGCCCCTATGCGGGACCAACGAGCTCCTACAATGAGCAGTTCTTC. Translated: CASSPYAGPTSSYNEQFF.

The chain couples TRBV4-1 to TRBJ2-1, with TRBD1 as a possible D gene (5 bases). CDR3 length: 14 residues. V was trimmed by 2 bases and J by 5 bases, leaving 10 bases between them. Looked up from germline, CDR1 is MGHRA and CDR2 is YSYEKL. The CDR3 nucleotides read TGCGCCAGCAGCCAAAGACCAGGGAACAATGAGCAGTTCTTC. Its translation is CASSQRPGNNEQFF.

Notes on this clonotype: A single base separates this from a much larger clone, so it may be a read error. The rearrangement joins TRBV7-6 to TRBJ2-2, with D perhaps matching TRBD1 (5 bases). Germline CDR1 is SGHVS and CDR2 is FNYEAQ. The CDR3 sequence is 14 residues long. CDR3 residues: CASSLDTNTRELFF. The CDR3 coding sequence is TGTGCCAGCAGCCTGGACACGAACACCAGGGAGCTGTTTTTT.

This chain joins TRBV7-3 and TRBJ1-1, with D uncertain. Trimming removed 2 bases at V and 1 base at J, with 11 bases between. CDR1 and CDR2 from the germline V gene are SGHTA and FQGTGA. The CDR3 consists of 15 residues. DNA of the CDR3: TGTGCCAGCAGCTTATTGGGGAACTCGAACACTGAAGCTTTCTTT. Its protein is CASSLLGNSNTEAFF.

This clonotype was counted only a few times. The chain links TRBV20-1 to TRBJ1-2; 9 nucleotides line up with TRBD1. Germline CDR1 DFQATT, CDR2 SNEGSKA (reference sequence). The ends lost 0 bases at V and 0 bases at J; junction bases unmatched: 14. This CDR3 is built from 19 residues. As DNA, the CDR3 is TGCAGTGCTAGAGATCTTGGACAGGGGAGTCGGGGGGCTAACTATGGCTACACCTTC. Amino acid sequence: CSARDLGQGSRGANYGYTF.